These 17 T cell receptor beta chains were all obtained from the same sample, sequenced in a study of blood T cell repertoires in COVID-19. TCRdb's table, derived via immunoSEQ multiplex PCR, lists solely in-frame clones and lacks some. Counted here are fewer than 200,000 clones, 70% to 85% occurring once; the ten biggest clones make up about 9.4%. Sequenced material: peripheral blood. These receptors were obtained from a woman at least 80 years old with acute or convalescent COVID-19.

V and J are TRBV19 and TRBJ2-3, with 8 bases fitting TRBD2. Germline V CDR1 and CDR2: LNHDA, SQIVND (reference sequence). With V trimmed by 6 bases and J by 3 bases, 8 bases remained unmatched. This CDR3 is built from 15 residues. DNA of the CDR3: TGTGCCAGTAGCGGACCCAGCGGGAGAACAGATACGCAGTATTTT. It codes for CASSGPSGRTDTQYF.

The chain combines TRBV6-5 with TRBJ1-2; the D gene is possibly TRBD1 (5 bases). The V end was cut by 6 bases, the J end by 0 bases, with 8 bases between. Germline CDR1 reads MNHEY; CDR2 reads SVGAGI. This CDR3 is 13 amino acids long. The CDR3 DNA is TGTGCCAGCAGGACAGCTTCTAACTATGGCTACACCTTC. It translates to CASRTASNYGYTF.

The V and J genes are TRBV2 and TRBJ1-5; 8 nucleotides agree with TRBD1. The CDR3 spans 15 residues. CDR1 and CDR2 from the germline V gene are SNHLY and FYNNEI. The ends lost 5 bases at V and 3 bases at J; junction bases unmatched: 6. The CDR3 protein is CASSYETGANQPQHF. The CDR3 DNA sequence: TGTGCCAGCAGTTACGAGACAGGGGCCAATCAGCCCCAGCATTTT.

This chain uses TRBV18 with TRBJ1-2; a possible D gene is TRBD1 (5 bases). The germline V gene encodes CDR1 KGHSH and CDR2 LQKENI. V was pared by 3 bases and J by 6 bases, with 11 bases between. CDR3 length: 13 residues. CDR3 bases: TGTGCCAGCTCACCCAGGGTCCGTGATGGCTACACCTTC. Translated: CASSPRVRDGYTF.

The chain links TRBV9 to TRBJ2-6, with TRBD1 identical over 7 bases. CDR1 is SGDLS, CDR2 YYNGEE, per germline. CDR3 length equals 15 residues. V dropped 4 bases and J dropped 2; count of bases not matched to a gene: 3. In DNA form, the CDR3 reads TGTGCCAGCAGCCTTACAGGGGCTGGGGCCAACGTCCTGACTTTC. Encoded protein: CASSLTGAGANVLTF.

The CDR3 loop reads CASRGAPTGELFF. The CDR3 region has the DNA TGTGCCAGCAGGGGGGCACCCACCGGGGAGCTGTTTTTT. V usage is TRBV3-1 (or the pseudogene TRBV3-2) and J usage is TRBJ2-2; a weak D match, TRBD1 (6 bases). The germline CDR1 and CDR2 sequences are LGHDT and YNNKEL (reference sequence). The V gene lost 6 bases and the J gene lost 4 bases, with 9 bases spanning the gap. CDR3 length equals 13 residues.

V usage is TRBV29-1 and J usage is TRBJ2-7, with 10 nucleotides matching TRBD1. The CDR3 loop spans 15 amino acids. Germline CDR1 SQVTM, CDR2 ANQGSEA. J lost 1 base, V lost 4 bases, and 7 bases had no gene match. CDR3: CSVGLGGQGSYEQYF. Written as DNA, the CDR3 is TGCAGCGTTGGGCTTGGGGGACAGGGGTCCTACGAGCAGTACTTC.

The chain is built from TRBV7-9 and TRBJ2-7; D is possibly TRBD1 (5 bases). The ends were cut back, 5 bases at V and 6 bases at J, with 20 bases in the middle. The CDR3 contains 15 residues. Germline values: CDR1 SEHNR, CDR2 FQNEAQ (reference sequence). CDR3 sequence: CASSPRSGFLGEQYF. DNA of the CDR3: TGTGCCAGCAGCCCCAGGTCAGGGTTTTTAGGCGAGCAGTACTTC.

V is TRBV3-1 (or the pseudogene TRBV3-2) and J is TRBJ1-5; the match to TRBD1 covers 9 bases. The CDR3 has 17 residues. Germline-derived CDR1 and CDR2 are LGHDT and YNNKEL (reference sequence). Trimming removed 0 bases from V and 2 bases from J; junction bases left unmatched: 5. CDR3 in amino acids: CASSQDGGTGRNQPQHF. For the CDR3, the DNA is TGTGCCAGCAGCCAAGATGGCGGGACAGGGCGCAATCAGCCCCAGCATTTT.

This chain links TRBV6-5 with TRBJ1-2, with 9 bases fitting TRBD1. Germline loops: CDR1 MNHEY, CDR2 SVGAGI. The V segment lost 5 bases and the J segment 2 bases; nucleotides outside the gene matches: 3. This CDR3 contains 14 residues. For the CDR3, the DNA is TGTGCCAGCAGTATCGGACAGGGGAACTATGGCTACACCTTC. Translated: CASSIGQGNYGYTF.

This clone has a single count. This chain joins TRBV24-1 and TRBJ1-1; weak D call: TRBD1 (6 bases). This CDR3 is 13 amino acids long. V was clipped by 2 bases and J by 7 bases, with 10 bases between them. The germline gives CDR1 KGHDR, CDR2 SFDVKD. CDR3: CATSDSPGVEAFF. DNA of the CDR3: TGTGCCACCAGTGATTCCCCAGGGGTTGAAGCTTTCTTT.

The chain recombines TRBV19 with TRBJ2-3; TRBD2 matches 8 bases. The CDR3 totals 16 residues. The V gene end was trimmed by 4 bases and the J gene end by 1 base; junction bases not matched to a gene: 7. CDR1 and CDR2 (germline): LNHDA, SQIVND (reference sequence). The CDR3 nucleotides read TGTGCCAGTAGTAATAAGCGGGAGTGGGGCACAGATACGCAGTATTTT. The encoded protein is CASSNKREWGTDTQYF. The full variable domain, in which reference TRBV19 and TRBJ2-3 provide the parts outside the CDR3, is DGGITQSPKYLFRKEGQNVTLSCEQNLNHDAMYWYRQDPGQGLRLIYYSQIVNDFQKGDIAEGYSVSREKKESFPLTVTSAQKNPTAFYLCASSNKREWGTDTQYFGPGTRLTVL.

The genes are TRBV12-5 and TRBJ2-3, with TRBD2 matching over 8 bases. From germline, CDR1 is LGHNT and CDR2 FRNRAP. V lost 3 bases and J lost 3; bases outside the gene matches: 8. The CDR3 extends over 16 amino acids. CDR3 in amino acids: CASGLGREAGTDTQYF. Here the CDR3 DNA reads TGTGCTAGTGGTTTAGGGCGGGAGGCGGGGACAGATACGCAGTATTTT.

This chain uses TRBV6-1 with TRBJ2-5; 7 nucleotides align to TRBD2. Germline-derived CDR1 and CDR2 are MNHNS and SASEGT. The junction had 12 bases not matched to a gene; V was cut back by 4 bases and J by 1 base. The CDR3 length is 17 residues. Written as DNA, the CDR3 is TGTGCCAGCAGTGGTGTCTTGGGCCAGCGGGGCCAAGAGACCCAGTACTTC. Its protein product is CASSGVLGQRGQETQYF.

The chain recombines TRBV5-1 with TRBJ2-2, with TRBD1 identical over 10 bases. Germline V lookup: CDR1 SGHRS, CDR2 YFSETQ. After removal of 4 bases from V and 3 bases from J, the junction contained 9 bases not matched to a gene. This CDR3 is 17 amino acids long. CDR3 in amino acids: CASSRGTGVTDTGELFF. In DNA form, the CDR3 reads TGCGCCAGCAGCCGGGGGACAGGGGTAACGGACACCGGGGAGCTGTTTTTT.

This chain joins TRBV7-2 and TRBJ2-1; TRBD2 aligns across 7 bases. Germline values: CDR1 SGHTA, CDR2 FQGNSA. The CDR3 is 15 amino acids. Trimming at V came to 1 base and at J to 3 bases, leaving 3 bases not matched to a gene. CDR3 nucleotides: TGTGCCAGCAGCTTAGGGGGGGGAGGCTACAATGAGCAGTTCTTC. Amino acids: CASSLGGGGYNEQFF. The full variable domain, rest sourced from reference TRBV7-2 and TRBJ2-1, is GAGVSQSPSNKVTEKGKDVELRCDPISGHTALYWYRQSLGQGLEFLIYFQGNSAPDKSGLPSDRFSAERTGGSVSTLTIQRTQQEDSAVYLCASSLGGGGYNEQFFGPGTRLTVL.

The gene calls are TRBV5-4 and TRBJ2-7; 10 bases agree with TRBD1. Germline loops: CDR1 SGHNT, CDR2 YYREEE (reference sequence). This CDR3 is built from 17 residues. V lost 3 bases, J lost 1 base, and 10 bases stayed unmatched. This CDR3 is CASSWGQGLPRSYEQYF. The CDR3 DNA reads as TGTGCCAGCAGCTGGGGACAGGGGTTGCCCCGTTCCTACGAGCAGTACTTC.